The 24 T cell receptor beta chains below were found in one sample sequenced in a study of shared clonotypes between healthy human individuals. Only in-frame clones appear in the TCRdb table, and some are missing; sequencing was by immunoSEQ multiplex PCR. The sample yields about 1 million clones, approximately 76% seen once. Material: memory CD4+ T cells sorted from blood. Subset in this sample: CD45RA-negative fraction. These receptors were collected from a man aged 18 to 35 in good health.

The J gene is TRBJ2-1, the V gene TRBV15, with D perhaps TRBD1 (6 bases). The V and J ends lost 0 bases and 6 bases respectively, with 18 bases between them. Germline V gives CDR1 LNHNV, CDR2 YYDKDF (reference sequence). The CDR3 is made up of 17 amino acids. The CDR3 DNA follows: TGTGCCACCAGCAGAGAAAAACCGGGCAGGGGCTCCAATGAGCAGTTCTTC. Translated: CATSREKPGRGSNEQFF. Filled out from reference TRBV15 and TRBJ2-1, the complete variable domain reads DAMVIQNPRYQVTQFGKPVTLSCSQTLNHNVMYWYQQKSSQAPKLLFHYYDKDFNNEADTPDNFQSRRPNTSFCFLDIRSPGLGDTAMYLCATSREKPGRGSNEQFFGPGTRLTVL.

This clone was seen only once. The chain links TRBV29-1 to TRBJ2-3; TRBD2 agrees at 9 bases. Germline CDR1 is SQVTM and CDR2 is ANQGSEA. The CDR3 extends over 16 amino acids. J was trimmed by 0 bases and V by 4 bases; bases with no gene match: 8. CDR3 in amino acids: CSVVPRLAESTDTQYF. The CDR3 DNA sequence: TGCAGCGTTGTCCCTCGACTAGCGGAAAGCACAGATACGCAGTATTTT.

This chain connects TRBV4-3 to TRBJ2-1; D remains ambiguous. V was pared by 3 bases and J by 4 bases, with 16 bases between. This CDR3 comprises 16 residues. The V gene's germline CDR1 is LGHNA and CDR2 YSLEER. CDR3 bases: TGCGCCAGCAGCCATGCCTTGGCGCAAAATTACAATGAGCAGTTCTTC. It translates to CASSHALAQNYNEQFF.

V gene TRBV5-1 combines with J gene TRBJ1-4, with D hard to call. This CDR3 region has 15 residues. The V and J ends lost 0 bases and 3 bases respectively, with 9 bases between them. Germline lookup yields CDR1 SGHRS and CDR2 YFSETQ. CDR3 in DNA: TGCGCCAGCAGCTTGGCCGGGAAGGCTAATGAAAAACTGTTTTTT. It is translated as CASSLAGKANEKLFF.

The rearrangement joins TRBV7-2 to TRBJ1-2; D ambiguous. Per germline, CDR1 SGHTA and CDR2 FQGNSA. The length of the CDR3 is 14 residues. V lost 0 bases and J 2 bases, leaving 7 bases between the germline ends. CDR3 nucleotides: TGTGCCAGCAGCTTAGCTGTGGGAAACTATGGCTACACCTTC. It translates to CASSLAVGNYGYTF.

The J gene is TRBJ2-5, the V gene TRBV18; D is unclear. The germline V gene encodes CDR1 KGHSH and CDR2 LQKENI. V lost 1 base and J 7 bases, leaving 16 bases between the germline ends. The CDR3 has 15 amino acids. The CDR3 region is CASSPQLEIEATQYF. In DNA, the CDR3 is TGTGCCAGCTCACCACAATTAGAAATCGAGGCGACCCAGTACTTC.

Remarks on this clone: Other DNA sequences in the sample encode the same CDR3. The chain combines TRBV19 with TRBJ2-5; TRBD2 matches at 7 bases. Germline V lookup: CDR1 LNHDA, CDR2 SQIVND (reference sequence). After removal of 1 base from V and 2 bases from J, the junction contained 1 base not matched to a gene. CDR3 length equals 14 residues. CDR3 nucleotide sequence: TGTGCCAGTAGTATAGCGGGGGGTCAAGAGACCCAGTACTTC. Its translation is CASSIAGGQETQYF.

This clone was recorded only once. This chain links TRBV28 with TRBJ1-2; TRBD1 agrees at 8 bases. Per germline, CDR1 MDHEN and CDR2 SYDVKM. This CDR3 contains 14 residues. Germline trimming cut 6 bases from V and 8 bases from J; bases unmatched to any gene: 11. For the CDR3, the DNA is TGTGCCAGCAGCCTTAACAGGGGGGGGAACGGCTACACCTTC. This sequence encodes CASSLNRGGNGYTF.

The chain is built from TRBV9 and TRBJ1-4; possible D gene TRBD1, 6 bases. CDR3 size: 15 residues. Trimming took off 0 bases at V and 4 bases at J, with 10 bases between the two ends. Germline V lookup: CDR1 SGDLS, CDR2 YYNGEE. The CDR3 protein is CASSVGGTSNEKLFF. The CDR3, as DNA: TGTGCCAGCAGCGTAGGTGGGACAAGTAATGAAAAACTGTTTTTT. Filled out from reference TRBV9 and TRBJ1-4, the complete variable domain reads DSGVTQTPKHLITATGQRVTLRCSPRSGDLSVYWYQQSLDQGLQFLIQYYNGEERAKGNILERFSAQQFPDLHSELNLSSLELGDSALYFCASSVGGTSNEKLFFGSGTQLSVL.

This clone showed up just a few times. Given a much more abundant clone one base away, this may be a read error. Additional DNA sequences in this sample encode the identical CDR3. This chain uses TRBV6-5 with TRBJ1-3; D gene ambiguous. Between the trimmed V and J ends, which lost 2 bases and 0 bases, there was a span of 2 bases. Germline CDR1 reads MNHEY; CDR2 reads SVGAGI. This CDR3 spans 13 amino acids. CDR3 nucleotide sequence: TGTGCCAGCAGTTACCTCTCTGGAAACACCATATATTTT. As protein: CASSYLSGNTIYF.

The gene calls are TRBV5-4 and TRBJ1-1, with 7 bases fitting TRBD1. Germline V gives CDR1 SGHNT, CDR2 YYREEE (reference sequence). The CDR3 sequence is 14 residues long. V gave up 4 bases and J gave up 4 bases; unmatched junction bases: 7. The CDR3 reads CASSTRQGRTEAFF. The CDR3 region has the DNA TGTGCCAGCAGCACCCGACAGGGCCGCACTGAAGCTTTCTTT.

This clone was found a few times. This chain connects TRBV7-2 to TRBJ1-5; D unresolved. The germline CDR1 and CDR2 sequences are SGHTA and FQGNSA. The CDR3 has 12 residues. The V end lost 8 bases, the J end lost 0 bases, and 5 bases lay between the germline ends. DNA of the CDR3: TGTGCCAGCGGAAATAGCAATCAGCCCCAGCATTTT. Protein: CASGNSNQPQHF.

This chain joins TRBV7-9 and TRBJ2-1; tentative D call: TRBD1 (5 bases). Germline CDR1 reads SEHNR; CDR2 reads FQNEAQ (reference sequence). V was shortened by 1 base and J by 7 bases, with 8 bases between the two germline ends. This CDR3 has 13 amino acids. Here the CDR3 DNA reads TGTGCCAGCAGCTTAGAGGGGATTAATGAGCAGTTCTTC. The encoded protein is CASSLEGINEQFF.

The rearrangement joins TRBV7-2 to TRBJ2-7, with D hard to call. The CDR3 consists of 15 residues. Germline V lookup: CDR1 SGHTA, CDR2 FQGNSA. Trimming cost V 4 bases and J 2 bases, with 15 bases left between them. The CDR3 loop is CASSSSILGPYEQYF. The CDR3 nucleotides read TGTGCCAGCAGCTCCTCAATCCTAGGCCCCTACGAGCAGTACTTC. Full variable domain (rest looked up from reference TRBV7-2 and TRBJ2-7): GAGVSQSPSNKVTEKGKDVELRCDPISGHTALYWYRQSLGQGLEFLIYFQGNSAPDKSGLPSDRFSAERTGGSVSTLTIQRTQQEDSAVYLCASSSSILGPYEQYFGPGTRLTVT.

The chain carries TRBV14 and TRBJ2-5; 9 bases align to TRBD1. The CDR3 spans 16 residues. Germline V gives CDR1 SGHDN, CDR2 FVKESK. Trimming removed 0 bases from V and 2 bases from J; junction bases left unmatched: 4. The CDR3 region has the DNA TGTGCCAGCAGCCAAGATCTAGGACAGGGGCAAGAGACCCAGTACTTC. It encodes CASSQDLGQGQETQYF.

This clone turned up a few times. This CDR3 is also generated by other DNA sequences in the sample. The chain is built from TRBV7-9 and TRBJ1-5, with D possibly matching TRBD1 (6 bases). The CDR3 spans 14 residues. V gave up 5 bases and J gave up 1 base, with 9 bases separating them. Germline V gives CDR1 SEHNR, CDR2 FQNEAQ (reference sequence). The CDR3 DNA sequence: TGTGCCAGCAGCCCCGGGGGCAGCAATCAGCCCCAGCATTTT. As protein: CASSPGGSNQPQHF.

V and J are TRBV25-1 and TRBJ2-7; D is possibly TRBD1 (7 bases). Germline-derived CDR1 and CDR2 are MGHDK and SYGVNS. The V end lost 8 bases, the J end lost 5 bases, and 13 bases lay between the germline ends. CDR3 length: 12 amino acids. This CDR3 is CASLDRRDEQYF. The CDR3 region has the DNA TGTGCCAGCTTGGACAGGAGGGACGAGCAGTACTTC.

This clone was recorded once. The chain couples TRBV30 to TRBJ2-3; 8 bases fit TRBD2. Trimming took 3 bases from V and 5 from J; bases not matched to a gene: 10. The CDR3 extends over 15 amino acids. CDR1 GTSNPN and CDR2 SVGIG come from the germline V gene (reference sequence). CDR3 sequence reads: CAWSLRGAGGDTQYF. In DNA form, the CDR3 reads TGTGCCTGGAGCCTTCGGGGGGCGGGAGGAGATACGCAGTATTTT.

This clone was detected a few times. The chain has TRBV11-3 and TRBJ2-7; tentatively, D is TRBD2 (5 bases). Germline-derived CDR1 and CDR2 are SGHNT and YENEEA. Trimming took 1 base from V and 5 from J, leaving 12 bases between them. The CDR3 is made up of 14 amino acids. The CDR3 DNA follows: TGTGCCAGCAGCTTAGGACGGGGTTCTGACGAGCAGTACTTC. Protein sequence: CASSLGRGSDEQYF.

This chain uses TRBV9 with TRBJ1-6; no firm D call. V lost 2 bases and J 5 bases, leaving 14 bases between the germline ends. CDR1 and CDR2 (germline): SGDLS, YYNGEE. The CDR3 consists of 16 residues. For the CDR3, the DNA is TGTGCCAGCAGCGTGAAGGGTACGCTAAATAATTCACCCCTCCACTTT. It yields the protein CASSVKGTLNNSPLHF.

The chain carries TRBV23-1 and TRBJ1-5; tentative D call: TRBD1 (5 bases). TRBV23-1 is classed as an ORF, of uncertain function. This CDR3 spans 16 amino acids. V lost 4 bases to trimming and J lost 0 bases, with 13 bases between them. The CDR3 nucleotides read TGCGCCAGCAGTCCTAGGGGTGATGATAGCAATCAGCCCCAGCATTTT. Translated, it gives CASSPRGDDSNQPQHF.

The chain has TRBV10-3 and TRBJ2-1; D might be TRBD1 (6 bases). The CDR3 is 14 residues long. V lost 5 bases and J lost 0, with 8 bases in between. From germline, CDR1 is ENHRY and CDR2 SYGVKD. The CDR3 bases are TGTGCCATCAGTCTGGACAGCTCCTACAATGAGCAGTTCTTC. It translates to CAISLDSSYNEQFF.

The V gene is TRBV7-9, the J gene TRBJ2-3; no clear D. The V gene's germline CDR1 is SEHNR and CDR2 FQNEAQ (reference sequence). The CDR3 has 11 residues. Trimming took 0 bases from V and 10 from J, leaving 5 bases between them. The CDR3 loop is CASSLAGAQYF. The CDR3 nucleotides are TGTGCCAGCAGCTTAGCTGGAGCGCAGTATTTT.

The chain employs TRBV5-4 and TRBJ2-1; 10 bases are shared with TRBD2. Germline CDR1 reads SGHNT; CDR2 reads YYREEE (reference sequence). This CDR3 is 16 amino acids long. The junction had 14 bases not matched to a gene; V was cut back by 6 bases and J by 8 bases. This chain's CDR3 is CASNLGGASGRDEQFF. In nucleotides, the CDR3 is TGTGCCAGCAATCTCGGTGGGGCTAGCGGGAGAGATGAGCAGTTCTTC.